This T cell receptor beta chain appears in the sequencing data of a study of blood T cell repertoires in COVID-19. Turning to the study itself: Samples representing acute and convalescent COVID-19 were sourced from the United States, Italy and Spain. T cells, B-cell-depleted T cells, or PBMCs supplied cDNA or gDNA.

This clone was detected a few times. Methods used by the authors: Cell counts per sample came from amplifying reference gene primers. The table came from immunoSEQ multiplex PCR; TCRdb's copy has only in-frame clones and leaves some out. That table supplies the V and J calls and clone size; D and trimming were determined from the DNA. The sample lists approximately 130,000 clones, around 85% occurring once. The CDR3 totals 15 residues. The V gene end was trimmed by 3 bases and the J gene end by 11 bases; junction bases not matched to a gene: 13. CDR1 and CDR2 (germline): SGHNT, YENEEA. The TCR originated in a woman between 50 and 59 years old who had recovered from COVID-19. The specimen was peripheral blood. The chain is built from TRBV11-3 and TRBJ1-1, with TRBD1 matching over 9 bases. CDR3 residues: CASSFTGTGPERAFF. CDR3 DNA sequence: TGTGCCAGCAGCTTCACCGGGACAGGGCCTGAAAGGGCTTTCTTT.